The 32 T cell receptor beta chains listed next were all sequenced from one sample in a study of blood T cell repertoires in COVID-19 (dated by TCRdb to 2018 to 2020). Receptor libraries were prepared by the immunoSEQ multiplex PCR assay. In TCRdb, the immuneACCESS table is reduced to in-frame sequences with V and J assigned. These tables do not hold every clone; where another copy was compared, an unresolved V gene accounts for under half, and the others remain unexplained. For this sample there are around 100,000 clones; nearly 90% appear just once. 3.1% of the sample rests with the top ten. Sequencing was performed on peripheral blood. The receptors originated from a man aged 45-65 years in a cohort sampled during active COVID-19.

This clone was counted a few times. The rearrangement joins TRBV6-6 to TRBJ2-7, with D possibly being TRBD1 (7 bases). This CDR3 is built from 14 residues. Trimming removed 0 bases from V and 5 bases from J, with 11 bases in between. The germline V gene encodes CDR1 MNHNY and CDR2 SVGAGI (reference sequence). The CDR3 sequence is CASSYSEGANEQYF. The CDR3 bases are TGTGCCAGCAGTTACTCGGAGGGGGCTAACGAGCAGTACTTC.

The rearrangement uses TRBV5-1 and TRBJ2-5, with D maybe TRBD2 (6 bases). Trimming took off 0 bases at V and 5 bases at J, with 11 bases between the two ends. This CDR3 is 14 amino acids long. Germline-derived CDR1 and CDR2 are SGHRS and YFSETQ. The CDR3 loop reads CASSLERVGETQYF. The CDR3 DNA reads TGCGCCAGCAGCTTGGAGCGGGTAGGGGAGACCCAGTACTTC.

This sequence joins TRBV24-1 and TRBJ2-1; 10 positions agree with TRBD2. The CDR3 is 16 amino acids. After removal of 4 bases from V and 5 bases from J, the junction contained 7 bases not matched to a gene. Germline values: CDR1 KGHDR, CDR2 SFDVKD. This CDR3 reads CATSERSGGSHNEQFF. The CDR3 DNA is TGTGCCACCAGTGAACGTAGCGGGGGGAGCCACAATGAGCAGTTCTTC.

Points on this clone: Other nucleotide sequences from this sample produce the same CDR3. The chain links TRBV18 to TRBJ2-3; D uncertain. V lost 3 bases and J 1 base, leaving 5 bases between the germline ends. This CDR3 has 13 amino acids. Germline lookup yields CDR1 KGHSH and CDR2 LQKENI. The DNA of the CDR3 is TGTGCCAGCTCACCCTCCCGCACAGATACGCAGTATTTT. It specifies CASSPSRTDTQYF.

The chain combines TRBV5-5 with TRBJ1-3; D not resolved. Trimming cost V 2 bases and J 3 bases, with 12 bases left between them. Germline CDR1 and CDR2: SGHKS and YYEKEE (reference sequence). This CDR3 has 15 residues. The DNA for the CDR3 is TGTGCCAGCAGCTTATCTTCGGGGTTTGGAAACACCATATATTTT. This encodes CASSLSSGFGNTIYF.

The CDR3 reads CATARGLRETQYF. The CDR3 nucleotides read TGTGCTACCGCACGGGGTTTAAGGGAGACCCAGTACTTC. This chain uses TRBV7-7 with TRBJ2-5; tentative D call: TRBD2 (5 bases). Germline-derived CDR1 and CDR2 are SSHAT and FNYEAQ (reference sequence). The CDR3 sequence is 13 residues long.

This chain links TRBV6-2 or TRBV6-3 with TRBJ1-1; 9 nucleotides agree with TRBD1. The CDR3 runs to 18 residues. With 4 bases clipped from V and 4 bases from J, the junction kept 16 bases outside the gene matches. Germline loops: CDR1 MNHEY, CDR2 SVGEGT. The CDR3 sequence: CASSFRHPQGALRTEAFF. The CDR3 region has the DNA TGTGCCAGCAGTTTTCGTCACCCACAGGGGGCTCTTCGCACTGAAGCTTTCTTT.

A single count supports this clone. The chain is built from TRBV20-1 and TRBJ1-2; 8 positions match TRBD1. Germline loops: CDR1 DFQATT, CDR2 SNEGSKA (reference sequence). Losses at the gene ends were 3 bases for V and 8 bases for J; bases not matched to a gene: 11. The CDR3 sequence is 14 residues long. CDR3 region: CSASPTPTGDGYTF. The CDR3 DNA is TGCAGTGCTAGTCCCACCCCGACAGGGGACGGCTACACCTTC.

The chain is built from TRBV14 and TRBJ2-3; tentative D call: TRBD1 (5 bases). Deletions cut 5 bases from V and 5 bases from J, with 17 bases between. Germline values: CDR1 SGHDN, CDR2 FVKESK. CDR3 length: 15 residues. The CDR3 loop reads CASSTLGGAIDTQYF. CDR3 nucleotide sequence: TGTGCCAGCAGCACCCTTGGTGGGGCGATAGATACGCAGTATTTT.

CDR3 bases: TGTGCCAGCAGCTCCGGACAGGTTGTAACGCAGTCAACTAATGAAAAACTGTTTTTT. It codes for CASSSGQVVTQSTNEKLFF. This chain joins TRBV7-9 and TRBJ1-4; 7 nucleotides line up with TRBD1. The germline V gene has CDR1 SEHNR and CDR2 FQNEAQ (reference sequence). Trimming took 4 bases from V and 0 from J; bases not matched to a gene: 14. The CDR3 length is 19 residues.

V and J are TRBV15 and TRBJ1-2, with D possibly TRBD1 on 6 matching bases. The CDR3 runs 15 residues. Germline assignment: CDR1 LNHNV and CDR2 YYDKDF (reference sequence). The V gene lost 0 bases and the J gene lost 4 bases, with 12 bases spanning the gap. In DNA, the CDR3 is TGTGCCACCAGCAGAGAGATAACAGGGTTCTATGGCTACACCTTC. It yields the protein CATSREITGFYGYTF.

This chain uses TRBV7-8 with TRBJ1-1, with TRBD1 as a possible D gene (5 bases). Germline CDR1 is SGHVS and CDR2 is FQNEAQ. The CDR3 extends over 12 amino acids. V lost 5 bases and J 10 bases, leaving 14 bases between the germline ends. For the CDR3, the DNA is TGTGCCAGCAGCCCCGGGGGGATTGGAGCTTTCTTT. Protein product: CASSPGGIGAFF. Filled out from reference TRBV7-8 and TRBJ1-1, the complete variable domain reads GAGVSQSPRYKVAKRGQDVALRCDPISGHVSLFWYQQALGQGPEFLTYFQNEAQLDKSGLPSDRFFAERPEGSVSTLKIQRTQQEDSAVYLCASSPGGIGAFFGQGTRLTVV.

V usage is TRBV4-3 and J usage is TRBJ2-1; 8 positions agree with TRBD2. Trimming at V came to 0 bases and at J to 3 bases, leaving 4 bases not matched to a gene. The CDR3 loop spans 16 amino acids. Germline V gene data show CDR1 as LGHNA and CDR2 as YSLEER. CDR3 DNA sequence: TGCGCCAGCAGCCAAGATACGAGCGGGGGCTACAATGAGCAGTTCTTC. Its translation is CASSQDTSGGYNEQFF.

The chain employs TRBV19 and TRBJ1-3; TRBD1 matches 8 bases. The V gene end was trimmed by 5 bases and the J gene end by 4 bases; junction bases not matched to a gene: 7. The V gene's germline CDR1 is LNHDA and CDR2 SQIVND (reference sequence). The CDR3 extends over 15 amino acids. CDR3 bases: TGTGCCAGTAGTGCCAGGACAGGGCCAGGAAACACCATATATTTT. This codes for CASSARTGPGNTIYF.

This clone was observed a single time. CDR3 amino acids: CASSSTNLGTVPEKLFF. CDR3 nucleotide sequence: TGTGCCAGCAGCTCAACGAACCTCGGGACAGTCCCTGAAAAACTGTTTTTT. The rearrangement uses TRBV9 and TRBJ1-4; TRBD1 matches at 7 bases. The ends lost 4 bases at V and 7 bases at J; junction bases unmatched: 16. The CDR3 covers 17 residues. CDR1 is SGDLS and CDR2 is YYNGEE in the germline V gene. The entire variable domain, with the rest obtained from reference TRBV9 and TRBJ1-4, is as follows: DSGVTQTPKHLITATGQRVTLRCSPRSGDLSVYWYQQSLDQGLQFLIQYYNGEERAKGNILERFSAQQFPDLHSELNLSSLELGDSALYFCASSSTNLGTVPEKLFFGSGTQLSVL.

This chain joins TRBV11-2 and TRBJ1-5; D is unresolved. The CDR3 runs to 15 residues. The V end was cut by 0 bases, the J end by 1 base, with 7 bases between. CDR1 and CDR2 from the germline V gene are SGHAT and FQNNGV. The CDR3 spells CASSLDFGSNQPQHF. In DNA form, the CDR3 reads TGTGCCAGCAGCTTAGATTTCGGGAGCAATCAGCCCCAGCATTTT. Full variable domain (outside the CDR3, taken from reference TRBV11-2 and TRBJ1-5): EAGVAQSPRYKIIEKRQSVAFWCNPISGHATLYWYQQILGQGPKLLIQFQNNGVVDDSQLPKDRFSAERLKGVDSTLKIQPAKLEDSAVYLCASSLDFGSNQPQHFGDGTRLSIL.

The chain is built from TRBV28 and TRBJ2-7; tentative D call: TRBD1 (6 bases). Germline V gene data show CDR1 as MDHEN and CDR2 as SYDVKM. The CDR3 is 16 residues long. Trimming shortened V by 6 bases and J by 2 bases, and 20 bases separated the two germline ends. CDR3 loop: CASRNGTGTPPYEQYV. The CDR3 DNA reads as TGTGCCAGCAGGAACGGTACAGGGACACCACCCTACGAGCAGTACGTC.

This chain uses TRBV5-8 with TRBJ2-5, with D possibly matching TRBD2 (5 bases). Germline values: CDR1 SGHTS, CDR2 YDEGEE. Trimming removed 3 bases at V and 1 base at J, with 10 bases between. This CDR3 is built from 14 residues. The CDR3, as DNA: TGTGCCAGCAGCTCGCCGGGGTCCCAAGAGACCCAGTACTTC. Protein: CASSSPGSQETQYF.

This clone turned up a few times. The chain uses TRBV5-1 and TRBJ1-2, with D possibly TRBD1 on 5 matching bases. Germline V gives CDR1 SGHRS, CDR2 YFSETQ. The CDR3 length is 13 residues. The germline V and J ends were trimmed by 0 bases and 7 bases, with 10 bases remaining between them. In DNA, the CDR3 is TGCGCCAGCAGCTTGGTAGGGGCCCCTGGCTACACCTTC. Its protein is CASSLVGAPGYTF.

The rearrangement links TRBV6-6 to TRBJ1-6; 9 positions agree with TRBD1. Germline V lookup: CDR1 MNHNY, CDR2 SVGAGI (reference sequence). This CDR3 has 15 residues. Germline trimming cut 2 bases from V and 10 bases from J; bases unmatched to any gene: 6. In DNA, the CDR3 is TGTGCCAGCAGTTACGGGACAGGGAGGGACTCACCCCTCCACTTT. Translating gives CASSYGTGRDSPLHF.

With respect to this clone: The identical CDR3 is also encoded by other nucleotide sequences in the sample. The chain employs TRBV6-1 and TRBJ2-5; 8 bases agree with TRBD2. The ends lost 3 bases at V and 1 base at J; junction bases unmatched: 4. This CDR3 contains 15 residues. Germline CDR1 and CDR2: MNHNS and SASEGT. The CDR3 spells CASSDPGGAQETQYF. CDR3 nucleotides: TGTGCCAGCAGTGACCCCGGGGGGGCCCAAGAGACCCAGTACTTC.

CDR3 DNA: TGCGCCAGCAGCCTAACAGGGGAGTATGGCTACACCTTC. Translated: CASSLTGEYGYTF. The V and J genes are TRBV4-1 and TRBJ1-2; 7 bases are a match to TRBD1. CDR3 size: 13 residues. Germline lookup yields CDR1 MGHRA and CDR2 YSYEKL. J lost 5 bases, V lost 4 bases, and 4 bases had no gene match.

The chain is built from TRBV19 and TRBJ2-4; perhaps TRBD2 as D (6 bases). The germline gives CDR1 LNHDA, CDR2 SQIVND (reference sequence). Between the trimmed V and J ends, which lost 3 bases and 8 bases, there was a span of 17 bases. The CDR3 runs to 15 residues. As DNA, the CDR3 is TGTGCCAGTAGTATTTTGGGGGGAGCCGGAGACATTCAGTACTTC. It yields the protein CASSILGGAGDIQYF.

The chain uses TRBV6-9 and TRBJ2-2; no clear D. The CDR3 consists of 12 residues. Germline CDR1 is MNHGY and CDR2 is SVAAGI. V dropped 6 bases and J dropped 5 bases, with 7 bases sitting between them. CDR3 loop: CASRPLTGELFF. CDR3 bases: TGTGCCAGCAGACCGCTAACCGGGGAGCTGTTTTTT.

V usage is TRBV28 and J usage is TRBJ2-5; D possibly corresponds to TRBD2 (7 bases). In germline, CDR1 is MDHEN, CDR2 SYDVKM. Trimming left V 2 bases short and J 6 bases short, with 13 bases between. The CDR3 covers 14 residues. CDR3 DNA sequence: TGTGCCAGCAGTTTAACCGGGGGGCCTCAGACCCAGTACTTC. Protein: CASSLTGGPQTQYF.

This clone was counted a single time. J is TRBJ1-2 and V is TRBV5-1; D possibly corresponds to TRBD1 (5 bases). Germline V gives CDR1 SGHRS, CDR2 YFSETQ. The CDR3 totals 13 residues. V lost 5 bases and J lost 8, with 16 bases in between. The CDR3 is CASRREGSEGYTF. CDR3 bases: TGCGCCAGCAGGAGGGAGGGGTCGGAAGGCTACACCTTC.

The V call is TRBV11-3, the J call TRBJ2-2; 9 bases agree with TRBD2. Germline V gives CDR1 SGHNT, CDR2 YENEEA. J was trimmed by 6 bases and V by 3 bases; bases with no gene match: 8. This CDR3 contains 16 residues. In nucleotides, the CDR3 is TGTGCCAGCAGCTTCGGGCGGGGGGGCCACGCCGGGGAGCTGTTTTTT. Its translation is CASSFGRGGHAGELFF.

This clone was detected once. The chain combines TRBV5-4 with TRBJ2-5; TRBD2 might be the D (7 bases). Trimming pared 4 bases from V and 4 bases from J, leaving 14 bases between. The CDR3 has 14 amino acids. Germline V CDR1 and CDR2: SGHNT, YYREEE (reference sequence). The CDR3 DNA is TGTGCCAGCAGCCGAAGGGGGGGAGGAGAGACCCAGTACTTC. Translation gives CASSRRGGGETQYF.

The chain has TRBV6-5 and TRBJ2-7, with 11 bases matching TRBD2. This CDR3 has 15 residues. V trimming: 10 bases; J trimming: 6 bases; junction bases outside the gene matches: 14. Germline V CDR1 and CDR2: MNHEY, SVGAGI. CDR3 in amino acids: CATKTSGAGLGEQYV. The CDR3, as DNA: TGTGCCACCAAGACTAGCGGGGCGGGCCTAGGCGAGCAGTACGTC.

The V and J genes are TRBV9 and TRBJ1-1; tentatively, D is TRBD1 (6 bases). There are 16 residues in the CDR3. Between the trimmed V and J ends, which lost 3 bases and 1 base, there was a span of 16 bases. Germline CDR1 and CDR2: SGDLS and YYNGEE. CDR3 amino acids: CASSATGFDRNTEAFF. CDR3 nucleotides: TGTGCCAGCAGCGCCACAGGGTTTGATAGGAACACTGAAGCTTTCTTT.

The chain combines TRBV15 with TRBJ2-7, with TRBD1 matching 9 bases. The germline V gene encodes CDR1 LNHNV and CDR2 YYDKDF (reference sequence). With 1 base clipped from V and 3 bases from J, the junction kept 10 bases outside the gene matches. This CDR3 contains 17 residues. CDR3 residues: CATSRVRGQGRLYEQYV. The CDR3 nucleotides are TGTGCCACCAGCAGAGTGAGAGGACAGGGGCGACTCTACGAGCAGTACGTC.

The CDR3 sequence: CASSPRDRGPSPLHF. The CDR3 nucleotides read TGTGCCAGCAGCCCCCGGGACAGGGGGCCTTCACCCCTCCACTTT. The rearrangement joins TRBV3-1 (or the pseudogene TRBV3-2) to TRBJ1-6; the match to TRBD1 covers 12 bases. The CDR3 sequence is 15 residues long. Germline CDR1 is LGHDT and CDR2 is YNNKEL (reference sequence). The trim removed 4 bases at V and 9 bases at J, leaving 4 bases unmatched.